The 13 T cell receptor beta chains below come from one sample, sequenced in a study of OX40 agonist ivuxolimab in advanced cancers. Libraries were constructed by the immunoSEQ multiplex PCR assay. The clones in this table, taken by TCRdb from immuneACCESS, are in-frame only. Not every clone is retained; where verified, under half of the shortfall comes from an unresolved V gene, and the cause of the rest is unknown. This sample holds 55,000 to 70,000 clones; roughly 85% were observed only once. 0.88% of the sample rests with the top ten. Material: CD4+ or CD8+ T cells sorted from blood, obtained in a trial of the OX40 agonist ivuxolimab. Receptors were obtained from an adult with an advanced solid tumor such as melanoma, head and neck, liver or kidney cancer.

The DNA for the CDR3 is TGTGCCATCCCTGGGGGGAGGGGCGGGTATGGCTACACCTTC. This encodes CAIPGGRGGYGYTF. The chain uses TRBV10-3 and TRBJ1-2; D might be TRBD1 (5 bases). The CDR3 is made up of 14 amino acids. Between the trimmed V and J ends, which lost 8 bases and 5 bases, there was a span of 18 bases. Germline V CDR1 and CDR2: ENHRY, SYGVKD.

Note on this clone: A read error may produce the germline difference seen at one junction end. This chain joins TRBV29-1 and TRBJ1-6; the D is unclear. Germline CDR1 and CDR2: SQVTM and ANQGSEA. This CDR3 contains 13 residues. In DNA, the CDR3 is TGCAGCGTCGCCAGCTCCAATAATTCACCCCTCCACTTT. Its protein product is CSVASSNNSPLHF.

The chain couples TRBV18 to TRBJ1-2; D remains ambiguous. In germline, CDR1 is KGHSH, CDR2 LQKENI. The CDR3 totals 13 residues. V lost 3 bases and J lost 0, with 5 bases in between. The chain's CDR3 is CASSPAANYGYTF. The CDR3 coding sequence is TGTGCCAGCTCACCGGCAGCTAACTATGGCTACACCTTC.

As for this clone: The junction shows a germline mismatch at one end, possibly a read error. V is TRBV7-2 and J is TRBJ2-1, with 8 bases lining up with TRBD2. Germline CDR1 reads SGHTA; CDR2 reads FQGNSA. This CDR3 has 14 amino acids. The CDR3 sequence is CASSLAGSYNEQFF. The CDR3, as DNA: TGTGCCAGCAGCCTAGCGGGCTCCTACAATGAGCAGTTCTTC. Full variable domain (rest looked up from reference TRBV7-2 and TRBJ2-1): GAGVSQSPSNKVTEKGKDVELRCDPISGHTALYWYRQSLGQGLEFLIYFQGNSAPDKSGLPSDRFSAERTGGSVSTLTIQRTQQEDSAVYLCASSLAGSYNEQFFGPGTRLTVL.

This clone appeared a single time. The chain carries TRBV6-6 and TRBJ2-7; a weak D match, TRBD1 (6 bases). The germline V and J ends were trimmed by 0 bases and 6 bases, with 12 bases remaining between them. CDR3 length: 14 amino acids. CDR1 and CDR2 (germline): MNHNY, SVGAGI (reference sequence). The CDR3 coding sequence is TGTGCCAGCAGTTACTCTGCAGGGGTGGGCGAGCAGTACTTC. Translation gives CASSYSAGVGEQYF.

The chain links TRBV28 to TRBJ1-5; the match to TRBD1 covers 7 bases. The CDR3 loop spans 15 amino acids. Germline CDR1 and CDR2: MDHEN and SYDVKM. V shed 3 bases, J shed 4 bases, and the junction held 6 bases outside the gene matches. CDR3 loop: CASSFTGAMNQPQHF. In DNA form, the CDR3 reads TGTGCCAGCAGTTTTACAGGGGCTATGAATCAGCCCCAGCATTTT.

The rearrangement links TRBV6-5 to TRBJ1-5; D gene ambiguous. With 0 bases removed from V and 0 bases from J, the gap between germline ends came to 9 bases. This CDR3 spans 16 amino acids. Germline V gene lookup returns CDR1 MNHEY and CDR2 SVGAGI. The CDR3: CASSYSRPDSNQPQHF. DNA for the CDR3: TGTGCCAGCAGTTACTCGAGGCCAGATAGCAATCAGCCCCAGCATTTT.

The V call is TRBV7-2, the J call TRBJ2-1, with TRBD1 matching over 9 bases. J gave up 5 bases and V 4 bases, and 6 bases lay outside the gene matches. The length of the CDR3 is 15 residues. CDR1 and CDR2 (germline): SGHTA, FQGNSA. Written as DNA, the CDR3 is TGTGCCAGCAGCTCTCGACAGGGGGGCCACAATGAGCAGTTCTTC. Its translation: CASSSRQGGHNEQFF.

The chain recombines TRBV25-1 with TRBJ1-1, with a possible D match to TRBD1 (6 bases). The germline gives CDR1 MGHDK, CDR2 SYGVNS. V lost 8 bases and J lost 4, with 14 bases in between. The CDR3 contains 13 residues. The chain's CDR3 is CASGSAGATEAFF. As DNA, the CDR3 is TGTGCCAGCGGATCGGCGGGGGCCACTGAAGCTTTCTTT. Looking up the rest from reference TRBV25-1 and TRBJ1-1 gives the full variable domain: EADIYQTPRYLVIGTGKKITLECSQTMGHDKMYWYQQDPGMELHLIHYSYGVNSTEKGDLSSESTVSRIRTEHFPLTLESARPSHTSQYLCASGSAGATEAFFGQGTRLTVV.

Here the CDR3 reads CASSLDRSQETQYF. For the CDR3, the DNA is TGTGCCAGCAGCCTAGACAGGAGTCAAGAGACCCAGTACTTC. The V call is TRBV28, the J call TRBJ2-5; D is possibly TRBD1 (6 bases). The ends were cut back, 6 bases at V and 2 bases at J, with 13 bases in the middle. The CDR3 covers 14 residues. Germline loops: CDR1 MDHEN, CDR2 SYDVKM.

The chain combines TRBV18 with TRBJ2-7; no clear D gene. Deletions cut 4 bases from V and 3 bases from J, with 13 bases between. The CDR3 covers 14 residues. The germline V gene encodes CDR1 KGHSH and CDR2 LQKENI. The CDR3 protein is CASSQWVTVYEQYF. The CDR3 DNA is TGTGCCAGCTCACAATGGGTGACGGTCTACGAGCAGTACTTC. The full variable domain, in which reference TRBV18 and TRBJ2-7 provide the parts outside the CDR3, is NAGVMQNPRHLVRRRGQEARLRCSPMKGHSHVYWYRQLPEEGLKFMVYLQKENIIDESGMPKERFSAEFPKEGPSILRIQQVVRGDSAAYFCASSQWVTVYEQYFGPGTRLTVT.

The chain is built from TRBV5-6 and TRBJ1-5; D not certain. V lost 1 base, J lost 0 bases, and 14 bases lay in between. CDR1 SGHDT and CDR2 YYEEEE come from the germline V gene. The CDR3 has 17 amino acids. The CDR3 sequence: CASSLSTVFISNQPQHF. CDR3 DNA: TGTGCCAGCAGCTTGTCGACGGTATTTATTAGCAATCAGCCCCAGCATTTT.

The chain employs TRBV6-6 and TRBJ1-5; tentatively, D is TRBD1 (5 bases). Germline V gene sequence: CDR1 MNHNY, CDR2 SVGAGI (reference sequence). This CDR3 comprises 12 residues. The V gene lost 5 bases and the J gene lost 6 bases, with 8 bases spanning the gap. CDR3 protein: CASSQGTQPQHF. DNA of the CDR3: TGTGCCAGCAGTCAGGGCACTCAGCCCCAGCATTTT.